These T cell receptor beta chains were read from a single sample in a study of T cell repertoires in cytomegalovirus infection. Antigens for these TCRs are unknown. TCRdb recomputed calls from the reads with MiXCR, one row per CDR3 protein. The sample records about 890,000 distinct CDR3 sequences, 25% to 40% being singletons. Sequenced here: cultured CD8+ T cells from PBMCs, sampled from culture after CMV antigen stimulation. The receptors shown here come from a human donor in good health (CMV status not recorded). Some clones in this sample may be carry-over from other donors' samples. Both conserved end residues are trimmed from each CDR3. The order of the fields is CDR3 protein, clone size, J gene, V gene, D gene. A D gene is named only where the DNA matches it firmly. The listing skips clone size in some rows; elsewhere it reads once, few, many or a size class.

ASSQPGQGVHEQY,few,TRBJ2-7,TRBV7-6,TRBD1
SVDVQGGTEAF,few,TRBJ1-1,TRBV29-1,TRBD1
ASSRHPGGRNTEAF,.,TRBJ1-1,TRBV6-2/TRBV6-3,.
ASSYTTSGEQY,few,TRBJ2-7,TRBV7-9,TRBD2
ASSLEGDREQY,many,TRBJ2-7,TRBV5-6,.
ASSPRRGGARNTEAF,.,TRBJ1-1,TRBV18,.
ASSQEVSNQPQH,.,TRBJ1-5,TRBV4-1,.
ASTPPDRQDTGELF,.,TRBJ2-2,TRBV5-5,.
ASSLLPSPSSEQF,.,TRBJ2-1,TRBV19,.
ASSLGQGWRGQETQY,few,TRBJ2-5,TRBV28,TRBD1
ASSLRYRPNTEAF,.,TRBJ1-1,TRBV12-3/TRBV12-4,.
ASSRGRGTGNTIY,.,TRBJ1-3,TRBV5-6,TRBD1
ASARPTGQYSNQPQH,few,TRBJ1-5,TRBV28,TRBD1
ASLGVSQY,.,TRBJ2-5,TRBV6-1,.
ASSPASGASSPLH,few,TRBJ1-6,TRBV7-9,.
ASRGSRAF,once,TRBJ1-1,TRBV2,.
ASSFGPTTGELF,.,TRBJ2-2,TRBV27,.
ASSPYLMGQLQETQY,many,TRBJ2-5,TRBV7-8,.
ASSPLKGGGTDTQY,.,TRBJ2-3,TRBV7-6,.
ASSLQGSGSSYEQY,few,TRBJ2-7,TRBV27,TRBD1
ATSQFVNEQF,.,TRBJ2-1,TRBV15,.
ASLDGSTDTQY,.,TRBJ2-3,TRBV4-1,.
ASSTERGGPYEQY,.,TRBJ2-7,TRBV6-6,TRBD2
ASSFRRDTNSPLH,few,TRBJ1-6,TRBV4-1,.
ASSSQNRYNEQF,few,TRBJ2-1,TRBV7-9,.
ASSSSETKAKNIQY,.,TRBJ2-4,TRBV12-3/TRBV12-4,.
ASSLAGAGLGKLF,few,TRBJ1-4,TRBV12-3/TRBV12-4,.
ASSLSADYGYT,.,TRBJ1-2,TRBV27,.
ASSIDRGPVNQPQH,.,TRBJ1-5,TRBV19,.
ASSAGTASGNTIY,.,TRBJ1-3,TRBV9,TRBD1
ASSQERGIQETQY,.,TRBJ2-5,TRBV3-1,.
ASSLERQGTYEQY,many,TRBJ2-7,TRBV7-6,.
ASSLEGGGNTEAF,.,TRBJ1-1,TRBV19,.
ASSQTGGAGDTQY,.,TRBJ2-3,TRBV4-3,TRBD1
ASSMMGNQPQH,few,TRBJ1-5,TRBV19,.
ASSSMGSQGFYNEQF,once,TRBJ2-1,TRBV7-6,.
ASSPRDRDETQY,.,TRBJ2-5,TRBV7-9,TRBD1
ASSLGGRQPQH,many,TRBJ1-5,TRBV12-3/TRBV12-4,.
ASSFSQGGNYGYT,many,TRBJ1-2,TRBV12-3/TRBV12-4,.
ASSQDRRETEAF,.,TRBJ1-1,TRBV6-1,.
ASSQVGGPSYNEQF,.,TRBJ2-1,TRBV4-1,.
ASSPQRMGNEQF,few,TRBJ2-1,TRBV28,.
ASSFKLWGYGYT,few,TRBJ1-2,TRBV12-3/TRBV12-4,.
ASSSEAAQETQY,many,TRBJ2-5,TRBV7-6,.
ASSPGTSVNTGELF,many,TRBJ2-2,TRBV7-6,TRBD2
ASGLVLEQESSYNEQF,.,TRBJ2-1,TRBV12-5,.
ASSPRRASTGELF,.,TRBJ2-2,TRBV6-5,.
ASSILGTGRNEQF,few,TRBJ2-1,TRBV19,TRBD1
ASDFITGGNSGTEAF,.,TRBJ1-1,TRBV12-5,TRBD1
ASRLQDRLDNEQF,.,TRBJ2-1,TRBV6-2/TRBV6-3,.